Included here is one T cell receptor beta chain sequence, with context. Its antigen is still unknown. V dropped 0 bases and J dropped 1 base, with 7 bases sitting between them. This CDR3 region has 15 residues. Germline values: CDR1 LNHNV, CDR2 YYDKDF (reference sequence). These data originate in a study of T cell responses to AZD1222 COVID-19 vaccine. General study points: Of spike-specific TCRs, nearly half reportedly target regions left unmutated in variants. CD4 TCRs associated with vaccination spanned spike, dominating at 160-218 and 743-854. Only a handful of people who got AZD1222 tested seropositive at baseline.

Produced via immunoSEQ multiplex PCR; TCRdb's table is partial and in-frame only. This sample yields 150,000 to 200,000 clones, of which 80% to 95% are seen a single time; 8% to 13% belongs to the top ten. J is TRBJ2-4 and V is TRBV15; D remains ambiguous. The TCR comes from an adult in good health. Sample: peripheral blood, taken on day 0 of AZD1222 vaccination. In DNA, the CDR3 is TGTGCCACCAGCAGAGATGCGGCGGCCAAAAACATTCAGTACTTC. Protein sequence: CATSRDAAAKNIQYF.